These 19 T cell receptor beta chains were all obtained from the same sample, sequenced in a study of blood T cell repertoires in COVID-19. Sequencing used immunoSEQ multiplex PCR; TCRdb keeps in-frame clones, though not all of them. The sample includes about 200,000 clones, about 85% of them seen just once. The sample was peripheral blood. These TCRs come from a man aged 60-69 years with COVID-19, enrolled during active disease.

This sequence joins TRBV29-1 and TRBJ1-5, with TRBD1 identical over 9 bases. The CDR3 extends over 13 amino acids. V was clipped by 6 bases and J by 5 bases; unmatched bases: 5. CDR1 and CDR2 from the germline V gene are SQVTM and ANQGSEA. The CDR3 loop is CSVGTGRYQPQHF. The CDR3 nucleotides are TGCAGCGTGGGGACAGGGAGATATCAGCCCCAGCATTTT.

The rearrangement joins TRBV19 to TRBJ1-5; TRBD1 aligns across 11 bases. The CDR3 spans 16 residues. V was pared by 6 bases and J by 6 bases, with 10 bases of the junction left unmatched. Germline CDR1 is LNHDA and CDR2 is SQIVND (reference sequence). CDR3 loop: CASRRGPGTGGQPQHF. Here the CDR3 DNA reads TGTGCCAGTAGAAGGGGCCCTGGGACAGGGGGTCAGCCCCAGCATTTT.

The chain links TRBV2 to TRBJ2-6; TRBD1 might be the D (5 bases). In germline, CDR1 is SNHLY, CDR2 FYNNEI. With 6 bases removed from V and 4 bases from J, the gap between germline ends came to 10 bases. The CDR3 sequence is 14 residues long. The CDR3 DNA reads as TGTGCCAGCAGCCAAGGGGTGGGGGCCAACGTCCTGACTTTC. This translates into CASSQGVGANVLTF.

This chain joins TRBV6-5 and TRBJ2-3; 7 positions agree with TRBD1. J lost 3 bases, V lost 7 bases, and 7 bases had no gene match. Germline V gives CDR1 MNHEY, CDR2 SVGAGI. This CDR3 is 14 amino acids long. CDR3 coding DNA: TGTGCCAGCAAGGGGCCAGGGGGTACAGATACGCAGTATTTT. Protein sequence: CASKGPGGTDTQYF.

J is TRBJ1-1 and V is TRBV19; D might be TRBD1 (6 bases). This CDR3 is built from 15 residues. The germline V gene has CDR1 LNHDA and CDR2 SQIVND (reference sequence). Trimming took 6 bases from V and 0 from J, leaving 14 bases between them. The DNA of the CDR3 is TGTGCCAGTAGAGGGGGGGGGACCATGAACACTGAAGCTTTCTTT. It codes for CASRGGGTMNTEAFF.

The chain uses TRBV15 and TRBJ1-5; weak D call: TRBD1 (6 bases). The CDR3 is 16 residues long. CDR1 is LNHNV, CDR2 YYDKDF, per germline (reference sequence). The V and J ends lost 2 bases and 0 bases respectively, with 11 bases between them. The CDR3 reads CATSRPGHDSNQPQHF. CDR3 in DNA: TGTGCCACCAGCAGACCGGGACATGATAGCAATCAGCCCCAGCATTTT.

The chain recombines TRBV7-2 with TRBJ2-3; no clear D. Trimming removed 5 bases from V and 6 bases from J, with 12 bases in between. The CDR3 extends over 13 amino acids. Germline V gene lookup returns CDR1 SGHTA and CDR2 FQGNSA. The CDR3 nucleotides read TGTGCCAGCAGCCTCCGCCCCGGGGATACGCAGTATTTT. Amino acids: CASSLRPGDTQYF.

As regards this clone: An end of the junction differs from the germline gene, which may be a read error. The chain employs TRBV11-2 and TRBJ1-2; 7 nucleotides agree with TRBD1. Germline loops: CDR1 SGHAT, CDR2 FQNNGV. This CDR3 contains 11 residues. The CDR3 DNA reads as TGTGCCAGCAGCTTAGTACAGGGGCCGGTTTGG. Residues: CASSLVQGPVW. Full variable domain (rest looked up from reference TRBV11-2 and TRBJ1-2): EAGVAQSPRYKIIEKRQSVAFWCNPISGHATLYWYQQILGQGPKLLIQFQNNGVVDDSQLPKDRFSAERLKGVDSTLKIQPAKLEDSAVYLCASSLVQGPVWGSGTRLTVV.

The chain has TRBV7-9 and TRBJ2-1; 8 nucleotides line up with TRBD1. After removal of 5 bases from V and 0 bases from J, the junction contained 3 bases not matched to a gene. The CDR3 totals 15 residues. The germline CDR1 and CDR2 sequences are SEHNR and FQNEAQ (reference sequence). CDR3 sequence reads: CASSRQGSSYNEQFF. The CDR3 region has the DNA TGTGCCAGCAGCCGACAGGGGAGCTCCTACAATGAGCAGTTCTTC.

The chain has TRBV5-1 and TRBJ2-2; 7 bases match TRBD1. V was pared by 4 bases and J by 3 bases, with 9 bases of the junction left unmatched. The CDR3 has 16 amino acids. Germline-derived CDR1 and CDR2 are SGHRS and YFSETQ. The CDR3 protein is CASSTIRTGDTGELFF. CDR3 nucleotides: TGCGCCAGCAGCACGATACGGACAGGCGACACCGGGGAGCTGTTTTTT.

The rearrangement uses TRBV19 and TRBJ2-7, with a tentative D call TRBD1 (6 bases). Germline V gene lookup returns CDR1 LNHDA and CDR2 SQIVND (reference sequence). The V and J ends lost 5 bases and 3 bases respectively, with 14 bases between them. This CDR3 spans 14 amino acids. The chain's CDR3 is CASSETGTSYEQYF. In nucleotides, the CDR3 is TGTGCCAGTAGTGAAACCGGGACAAGCTACGAGCAGTACTTC.

The rearrangement uses TRBV7-8 and TRBJ1-3, with 7 bases lining up with TRBD1. The V and J ends lost 3 bases and 0 bases, in that order; junction bases with no gene match: 2. The CDR3 is 15 residues long. Looked up from germline, CDR1 is SGHVS and CDR2 is FQNEAQ. This CDR3 reads CASSLGDSSGNTIYF. As DNA, the CDR3 is TGTGCCAGCAGCTTGGGGGACAGCTCTGGAAACACCATATATTTT.

This sequence joins TRBV5-1 and TRBJ1-6; D is undetermined. Trimming took 3 bases from V and 10 from J, leaving 11 bases between them. The CDR3 sequence is 13 residues long. Germline-derived CDR1 and CDR2 are SGHRS and YFSETQ. CDR3: CASSSREFSPLHF. DNA of the CDR3: TGCGCCAGCAGCTCCCGGGAGTTCTCACCCCTCCACTTT.

The rearrangement links TRBV27 to TRBJ2-3; TRBD1 matches at 9 bases. This CDR3 has 14 residues. Trimming at V came to 7 bases and at J to 2 bases, leaving 4 bases not matched to a gene. The germline CDR1 and CDR2 sequences are MNHEY and SMNVEV (reference sequence). DNA of the CDR3: TGTGCCAGCACCTACAGGGGGCCCACAGATACGCAGTATTTT. This codes for CASTYRGPTDTQYF.

This chain links TRBV12-3 or TRBV12-4 with TRBJ1-1; 7 nucleotides agree with TRBD1. Losses at the gene ends were 5 bases for V and 8 bases for J; bases not matched to a gene: 8. The CDR3 sequence is 13 residues long. The CDR3 DNA sequence: TGTGCCAGCAGTCTGGGACAGCGTACGGAAGCTTTCTTT. It yields the protein CASSLGQRTEAFF.

This clone was observed a single time. The chain employs TRBV21-1 and TRBJ2-5; TRBD1, the table's D call, was not compared with the DNA. TRBV21-1 constitutes a pseudogene. The CDR3 is made up of 15 amino acids. The CDR3 coding sequence is TGTGCCAGCAGTGAAGTCAGGACACCCCAAGAGACCCAGTACTTC. Residues: CASSEVRTPQETQYF.

This clone has a single count. The chain uses TRBV6-5 and TRBJ2-3, with D perhaps matching TRBD2 (5 bases). Germline values: CDR1 MNHEY, CDR2 SVGAGI. The CDR3 spans 14 residues. Trimming removed 6 bases at V and 3 bases at J, with 13 bases between. CDR3 sequence reads: CASRRVPETDTQYF. The CDR3 DNA reads TGTGCCAGCAGGCGGGTGCCGGAGACAGATACGCAGTATTTT.

The genes are TRBV24-1 and TRBJ1-1; D may be TRBD1 (5 bases). Germline V CDR1 and CDR2: KGHDR, SFDVKD. The CDR3 contains 15 residues. Trimming removed 6 bases at V and 0 bases at J, with 13 bases between. The CDR3 spells CATSPGQGMNTEAFF. The DNA of the CDR3 is TGTGCCACCAGTCCCGGGCAGGGAATGAACACTGAAGCTTTCTTT.

V gene TRBV3-1 (or the pseudogene TRBV3-2) combines with J gene TRBJ2-2; D unclear. Germline V gene data show CDR1 as LGHDT and CDR2 as YNNKEL (reference sequence). Trimming pared 4 bases from V and 7 bases from J, leaving 13 bases between. The CDR3 runs 14 residues. This CDR3 reads CASSRGHTSGELFF. The CDR3 DNA sequence: TGTGCCAGCAGCCGTGGCCATACAAGCGGGGAGCTGTTTTTT.